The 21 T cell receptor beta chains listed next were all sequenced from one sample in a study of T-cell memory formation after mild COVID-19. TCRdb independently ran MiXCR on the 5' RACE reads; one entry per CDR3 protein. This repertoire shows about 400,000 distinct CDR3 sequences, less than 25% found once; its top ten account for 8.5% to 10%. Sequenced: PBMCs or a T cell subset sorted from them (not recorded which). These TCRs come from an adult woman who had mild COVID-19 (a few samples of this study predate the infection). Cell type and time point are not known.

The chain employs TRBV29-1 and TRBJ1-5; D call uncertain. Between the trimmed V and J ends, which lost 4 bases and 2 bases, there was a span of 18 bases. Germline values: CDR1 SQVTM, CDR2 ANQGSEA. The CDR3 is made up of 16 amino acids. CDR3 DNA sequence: TGCAGCGTTGTGAGCGAGGGCCCCTTGGGCAATCAGCCCCAGCATTTT. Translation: CSVVSEGPLGNQPQHF.

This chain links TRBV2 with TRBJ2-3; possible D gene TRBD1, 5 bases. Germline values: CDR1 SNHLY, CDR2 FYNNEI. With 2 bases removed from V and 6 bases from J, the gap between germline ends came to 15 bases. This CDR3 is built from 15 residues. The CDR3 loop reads CASSELGDSGDTQYF. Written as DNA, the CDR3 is TGTGCCAGCAGTGAACTCGGCGACAGTGGCGATACGCAGTATTTT.

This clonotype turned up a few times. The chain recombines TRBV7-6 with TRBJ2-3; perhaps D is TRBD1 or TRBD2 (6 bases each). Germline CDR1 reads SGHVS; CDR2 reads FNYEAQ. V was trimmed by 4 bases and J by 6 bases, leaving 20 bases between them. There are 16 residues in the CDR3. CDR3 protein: CASSSSEGGAADTQYF. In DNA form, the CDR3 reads TGTGCCAGCAGCTCATCTGAGGGGGGAGCAGCGGATACGCAGTATTTT.

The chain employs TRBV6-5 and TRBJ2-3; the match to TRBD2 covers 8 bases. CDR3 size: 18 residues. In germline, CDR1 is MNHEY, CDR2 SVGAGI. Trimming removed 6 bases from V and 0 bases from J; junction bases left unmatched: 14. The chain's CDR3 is CASRPTGGRPVSTDTQYF. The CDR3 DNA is TGTGCCAGCAGACCCACGGGGGGGCGGCCGGTCAGCACAGATACGCAGTATTTT.

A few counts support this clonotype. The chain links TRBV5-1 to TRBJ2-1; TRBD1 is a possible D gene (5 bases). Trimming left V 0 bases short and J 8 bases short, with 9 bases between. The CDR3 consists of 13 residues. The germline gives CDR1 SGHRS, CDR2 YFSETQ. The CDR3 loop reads CASSLAGRDEQFF. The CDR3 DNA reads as TGCGCCAGCAGCTTGGCCGGCAGGGATGAGCAGTTCTTC.

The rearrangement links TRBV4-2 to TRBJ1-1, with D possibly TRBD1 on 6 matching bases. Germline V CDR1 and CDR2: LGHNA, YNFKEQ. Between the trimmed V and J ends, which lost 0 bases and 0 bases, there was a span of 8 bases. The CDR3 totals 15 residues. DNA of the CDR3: TGTGCCAGCAGCCAAGATTGGGGGCTGAACACTGAAGCTTTCTTT. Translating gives CASSQDWGLNTEAFF.

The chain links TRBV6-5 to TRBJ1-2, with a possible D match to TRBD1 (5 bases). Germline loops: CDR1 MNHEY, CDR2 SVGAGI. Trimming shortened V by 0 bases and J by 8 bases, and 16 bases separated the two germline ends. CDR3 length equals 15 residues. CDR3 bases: TGTGCCAGCAGTTACTCCCCGACAGCGAGCATGGGCTACACCTTC. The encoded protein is CASSYSPTASMGYTF.

The DNA of the CDR3 is TGTGCCAGCAGCTCCTCCTGGATTAGCAATCAGCCCCAGCATTTT. Its translation: CASSSSWISNQPQHF. This chain links TRBV7-9 with TRBJ1-5; D is unclear. Trimming shortened V by 4 bases and J by 0 bases, and 10 bases separated the two germline ends. This CDR3 comprises 15 residues. The germline gives CDR1 SEHNR, CDR2 FQNEAQ (reference sequence).

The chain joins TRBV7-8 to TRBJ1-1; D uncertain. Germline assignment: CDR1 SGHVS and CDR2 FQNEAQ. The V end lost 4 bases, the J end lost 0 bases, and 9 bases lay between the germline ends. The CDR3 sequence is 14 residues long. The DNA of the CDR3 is TGTGCCAGCAGCTACCTAGACATGAACACTGAAGCTTTCTTT. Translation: CASSYLDMNTEAFF.

The CDR3 reads CSVGQGGNTEAFF. The DNA of the CDR3 is TGCAGCGTTGGACAGGGGGGGAACACTGAAGCTTTCTTT. The chain has TRBV29-1 and TRBJ1-1; 9 nucleotides align to TRBD1. V gave up 4 bases and J gave up 1 base; unmatched junction bases: 1. This CDR3 region has 13 residues. From germline, CDR1 is SQVTM and CDR2 ANQGSEA. The full variable domain, rest sourced from reference TRBV29-1 and TRBJ1-1, is SAVISQKPSRDICQRGTSLTIQCQVDSQVTMMFWYRQQPGQSLTLIATANQGSEATYESGFVIDKFPISRPNLTFSTLTVSNMSPEDSSIYLCSVGQGGNTEAFFGQGTRLTVV.

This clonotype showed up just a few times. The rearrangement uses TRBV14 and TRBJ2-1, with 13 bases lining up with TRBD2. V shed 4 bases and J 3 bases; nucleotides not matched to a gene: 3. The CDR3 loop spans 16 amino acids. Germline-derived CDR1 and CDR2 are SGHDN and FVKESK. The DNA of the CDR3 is TGTGCCAGCAGCCTACTAGCGGGGGGGCACTACAATGAGCAGTTCTTC. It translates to CASSLLAGGHYNEQFF.

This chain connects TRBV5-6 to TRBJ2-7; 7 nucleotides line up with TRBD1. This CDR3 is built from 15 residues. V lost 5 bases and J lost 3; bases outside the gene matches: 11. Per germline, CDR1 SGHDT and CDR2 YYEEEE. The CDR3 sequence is CASSSGTVRNYEQYF. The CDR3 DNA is TGTGCCAGCAGTTCCGGGACAGTAAGAAACTACGAGCAGTACTTC.

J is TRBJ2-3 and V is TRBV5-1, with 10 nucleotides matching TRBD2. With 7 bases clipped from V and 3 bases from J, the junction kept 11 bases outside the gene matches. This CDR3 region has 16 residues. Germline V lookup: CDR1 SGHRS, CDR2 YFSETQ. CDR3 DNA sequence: TGCGCCAGCGGCCGGGGGAGCGGGGGGGAGACAGATACGCAGTATTTT. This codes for CASGRGSGGETDTQYF. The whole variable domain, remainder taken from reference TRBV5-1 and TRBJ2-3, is KAGVTQTPRYLIKTRGQQVTLSCSPISGHRSVSWYQQTPGQGLQFLFEYFSETQRNKGNFPGRFSGRQFSNSRSEMNVSTLELGDSALYLCASGRGSGGETDTQYFGPGTRLTVL.

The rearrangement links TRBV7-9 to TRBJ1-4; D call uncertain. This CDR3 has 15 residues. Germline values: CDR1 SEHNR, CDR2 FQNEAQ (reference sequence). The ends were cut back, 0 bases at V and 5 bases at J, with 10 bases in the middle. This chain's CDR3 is CASSLAIGTNEKLFF. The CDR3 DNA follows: TGTGCCAGCAGCTTAGCGATAGGTACCAATGAAAAACTGTTTTTT.

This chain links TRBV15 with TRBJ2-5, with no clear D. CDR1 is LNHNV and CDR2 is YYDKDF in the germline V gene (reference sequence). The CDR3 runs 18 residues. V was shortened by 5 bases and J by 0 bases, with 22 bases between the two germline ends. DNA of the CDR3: TGTGCCACCAGCGGAATTGGACCCCCGTACCAGGACCAAGAGACCCAGTACTTC. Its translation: CATSGIGPPYQDQETQYF.

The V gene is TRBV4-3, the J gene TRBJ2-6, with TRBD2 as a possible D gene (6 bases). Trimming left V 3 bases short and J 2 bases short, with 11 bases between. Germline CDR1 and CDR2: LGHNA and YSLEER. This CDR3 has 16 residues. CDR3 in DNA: TGCGCCAGCAGCCAGGAATGGGGGGCTGGGGCCAACGTCCTGACTTTC. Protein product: CASSQEWGAGANVLTF.

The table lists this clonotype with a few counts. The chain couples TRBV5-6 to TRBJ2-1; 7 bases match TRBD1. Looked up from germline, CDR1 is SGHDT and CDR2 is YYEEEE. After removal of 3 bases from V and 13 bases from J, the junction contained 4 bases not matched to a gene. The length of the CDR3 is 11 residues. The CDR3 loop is CASSWDSRQFF. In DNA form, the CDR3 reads TGTGCCAGCAGCTGGGACAGCCGCCAGTTCTTC.

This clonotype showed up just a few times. CDR3 residues: CATSPPGTHNEQFF. The CDR3 region has the DNA TGTGCCACCAGTCCCCCGGGGACCCACAATGAGCAGTTCTTC. The chain is built from TRBV24-1 and TRBJ2-1; D possibly uses TRBD1 or TRBD2 (5 bases each). The V gene's germline CDR1 is KGHDR and CDR2 SFDVKD. Trimming left V 6 bases short and J 5 bases short, with 13 bases between. The CDR3 length is 14 residues.

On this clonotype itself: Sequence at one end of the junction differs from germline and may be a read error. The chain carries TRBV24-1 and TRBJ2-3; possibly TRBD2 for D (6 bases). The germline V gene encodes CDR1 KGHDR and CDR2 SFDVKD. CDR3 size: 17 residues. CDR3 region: CATSVPYAGYGPDTQYF. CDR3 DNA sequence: TGTGCAACCAGTGTCCCCTACGCGGGGTATGGGCCAGATACGCAGTATTTT.

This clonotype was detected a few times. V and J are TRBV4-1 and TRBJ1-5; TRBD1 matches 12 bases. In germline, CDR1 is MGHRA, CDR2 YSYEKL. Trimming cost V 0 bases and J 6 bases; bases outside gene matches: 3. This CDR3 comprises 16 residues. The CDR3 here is CASSQEGQGAAQPQHF. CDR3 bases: TGCGCCAGCAGCCAAGAGGGACAGGGGGCGGCTCAGCCCCAGCATTTT.

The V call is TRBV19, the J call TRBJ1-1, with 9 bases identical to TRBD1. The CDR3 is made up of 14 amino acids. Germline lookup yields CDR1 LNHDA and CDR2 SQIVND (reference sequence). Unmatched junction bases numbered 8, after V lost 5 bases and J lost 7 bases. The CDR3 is CASSVTGTGSEAFF. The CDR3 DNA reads TGTGCCAGTAGTGTCACCGGGACAGGGAGTGAAGCTTTCTTT.